The next 10 T cell receptor beta chains were all read from a single sample in a study of CD8 T cells in ankylosing spondylitis (dated by TCRdb to between 2016 and 2019). The library was obtained by 5' RACE. The sample was run on an Illumina HiSeq 2500. TCRdb passed the public sequencing reads through fastp at Q25 and MiXCR, retaining productive beta sequences. CDR3 protein sequences are deduplicated, and each keeps its most common genes and DNA. The sample profile shows over 30,000 distinct CDR3 sequences; roughly 13% of them were found once. In total, the top ten clones hold approximately 31% of the sample. Input material: synovial fluid, either unsorted or a sorted T cell fraction (not recorded which). Source of these receptors: a male donor with ankylosing spondylitis.

The chain carries TRBV9 and TRBJ1-1; D remains unclear. The CDR3 is 17 residues long. V was pared by 0 bases and J by 0 bases, with 15 bases between. From germline, CDR1 is SGDLS and CDR2 YYNGEE. The CDR3 spells CASSVVPLQPMNTEAFF. The CDR3 DNA sequence: TGTGCCAGCAGCGTAGTCCCCCTACAGCCCATGAACACTGAAGCTTTCTTT.

Details on this clonotype: Its ends do not fully match the called genes, so a read error is possible. V and J are TRBV7-2 and TRBJ2-5; possible D gene TRBD2, 6 bases. Germline assignment: CDR1 SGHTA and CDR2 FQGNSA. The CDR3 has 13 residues. The CDR3 protein is CVSSPRAGETQYF. CDR3 DNA: TGTGTCAGCAGCCCCCGGGCGGGGGAGACCCAGTACTTC.

The V gene is TRBV6-2 or TRBV6-3, the J gene TRBJ1-5; weak D call: TRBD1 (6 bases). This CDR3 comprises 15 residues. V was shortened by 3 bases and J by 8 bases, with 17 bases between the two germline ends. Per the germline V gene, CDR1 is MNHEY and CDR2 is SVGEGT. CDR3 nucleotide sequence: TGTGCCAGCAGTTATTTGACAGGAATAAGAAAGCCCCAGCATTTT. This gives the protein CASSYLTGIRKPQHF.

This clonotype was seen more than once but under ten times. The CDR3 region is CASSIGTEAYEQYF. The CDR3 DNA sequence: TGTGCCAGCAGCATCGGGACAGAAGCATACGAGCAGTACTTC. The chain combines TRBV6-2 or TRBV6-3 with TRBJ2-7; 7 nucleotides agree with TRBD1. This CDR3 comprises 14 residues. J lost 4 bases, V lost 6 bases, and 9 bases had no gene match. Germline lookup yields CDR1 MNHEY and CDR2 SVGEGT.

Only a few counts were recorded for this clonotype. The V call is TRBV10-3, the J call TRBJ2-2; possible D gene TRBD2, 5 bases. The germline V gene encodes CDR1 ENHRY and CDR2 SYGVKD. V gave up 6 bases and J gave up 0 bases, with 11 bases separating them. The CDR3 has 15 amino acids. The CDR3 spells CAISRLPANTGELFF. CDR3 DNA sequence: TGTGCCATCAGCCGACTACCCGCGAACACCGGGGAGCTGTTTTTT.

Many counts were recorded for this clonotype. This chain connects TRBV25-1 to TRBJ1-4; the D gene is possibly TRBD1 (6 bases). The length of the CDR3 is 15 residues. Germline assignment: CDR1 MGHDK and CDR2 SYGVNS. The V and J ends lost 4 bases and 0 bases respectively, with 9 bases between them. The CDR3 DNA reads as TGTGCCAGCAGTGGTTGGACAGCAACTAATGAAAAACTGTTTTTT. This encodes CASSGWTATNEKLFF.

The table lists this clonotype with a few counts. The rearrangement links TRBV6-1 to TRBJ1-6; D perhaps matches TRBD1 (5 bases). CDR3 length equals 15 residues. Trimming removed 1 base at V and 9 bases at J, with 13 bases between. Germline loops: CDR1 MNHNS, CDR2 SASEGT. CDR3 protein: CASSEGGQGSSPLHF. The CDR3 DNA is TGTGCCAGCAGTGAAGGAGGTCAGGGCAGTTCACCCCTCCACTTT.

The chain recombines TRBV7-2 with TRBJ2-7, with a possible D match to TRBD2 (5 bases). Per germline, CDR1 SGHTA and CDR2 FQGNSA. The CDR3 covers 13 residues. V lost 5 bases and J lost 3, with 11 bases in between. The CDR3 sequence is CASSLGVLYEQYF. CDR3 nucleotides: TGTGCCAGCAGCCTGGGAGTGCTCTACGAGCAGTACTTC.

The CDR3 is CASSKALPTALSSYEQYF. CDR3 DNA: TGTGCCAGCAGCAAAGCTTTACCGACAGCCCTAAGCTCCTACGAGCAGTACTTC. J is TRBJ2-7 and V is TRBV21-1; the table names TRBD1, a call not compared with the DNA. TRBV21-1 is labeled a pseudogene. The CDR3 spans 18 residues.

The gene calls are TRBV10-1 and TRBJ2-6; the D is unclear. The germline CDR1 and CDR2 sequences are WNHNN and SYGVQD (reference sequence). There are 15 residues in the CDR3. Trimming took off 2 bases at V and 0 bases at J, with 5 bases between the two ends. DNA for the CDR3: TGCGCCAGCAGTGAGATCGGCTCTGGGGCCAACGTCCTGACTTTC. Amino acid sequence: CASSEIGSGANVLTF.